This T cell receptor (beta chain) comes out of a study of metastatic and nonmetastatic thyroid tumors. Looking at the study overall: For malignant and benign thyroid patients, tumor or nodule tissue and blood were the sources whose repertoires were compared.

CDR1 is MRHNA and CDR2 is SNTAGT in the germline V gene. The CDR3 length is 13 residues. V was cut by 3 bases and J by 10 bases, with 13 bases left in between. The sample holds a few counts of this clone. Its antigen remains unknown. Study-wide results and limits: Significantly greater TCR beta diversity was reportedly found in malignant thyroid tumors than in benign nodules (in blood and tumor).

Thyroid surgery had not been preceded by any treatment in any patient. Study processing details: Between-group CDR3 differences, defined by clinicopathological status, yielded a distant-metastasis classifier for papillary thyroid cancer. TCRdb reprocessed the PCR reads via MiXCR. The V and J calls reflect TCRdb's pipeline rather than the authors' work. The data hold around 50,000 clones, with almost 30% observed a single time. The source of this sequence is a female donor with papillary thyroid cancer or a benign thyroid nodule (not recorded which). Some clones in this sample may be carry-over from other donors' samples. The sample was blood. The chain has TRBV6-4 and TRBJ2-1; TRBD2 is a possible D gene (6 bases). CDR3 in DNA: TGTGCCAGCAGTGAGGTTGTGGGGAGGGAGCAGTTCTTC. Translation gives CASSEVVGREQFF.